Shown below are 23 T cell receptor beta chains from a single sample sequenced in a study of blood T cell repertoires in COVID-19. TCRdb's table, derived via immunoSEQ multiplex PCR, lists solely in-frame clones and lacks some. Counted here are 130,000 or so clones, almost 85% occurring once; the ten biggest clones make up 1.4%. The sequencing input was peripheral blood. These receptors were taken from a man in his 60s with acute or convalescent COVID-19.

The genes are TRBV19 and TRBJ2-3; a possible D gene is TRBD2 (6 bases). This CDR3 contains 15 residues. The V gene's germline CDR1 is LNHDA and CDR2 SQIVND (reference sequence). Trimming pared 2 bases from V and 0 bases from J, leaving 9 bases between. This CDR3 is CASSILAASTDTQYF. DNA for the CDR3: TGTGCCAGTAGTATATTAGCGGCTAGCACAGATACGCAGTATTTT.

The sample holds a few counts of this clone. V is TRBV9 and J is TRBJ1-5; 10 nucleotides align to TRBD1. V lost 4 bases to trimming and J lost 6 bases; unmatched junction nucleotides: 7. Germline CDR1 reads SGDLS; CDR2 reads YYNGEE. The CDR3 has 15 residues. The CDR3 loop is CASSLGQGVVQPQHF. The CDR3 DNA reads TGTGCCAGCAGCCTCGGACAGGGGGTTGTTCAGCCCCAGCATTTT.

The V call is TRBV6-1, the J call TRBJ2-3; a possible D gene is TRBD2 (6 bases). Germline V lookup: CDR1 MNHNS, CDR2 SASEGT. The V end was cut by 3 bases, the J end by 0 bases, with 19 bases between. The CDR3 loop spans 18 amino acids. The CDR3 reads CASSDPRREPTSTDTQYF. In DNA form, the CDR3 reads TGTGCCAGCAGTGACCCCCGGAGGGAGCCCACTAGCACAGATACGCAGTATTTT.

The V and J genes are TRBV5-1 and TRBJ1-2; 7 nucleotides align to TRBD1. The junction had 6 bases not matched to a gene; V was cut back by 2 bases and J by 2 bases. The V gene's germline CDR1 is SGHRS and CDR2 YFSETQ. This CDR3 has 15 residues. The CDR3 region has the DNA TGCGCCAGCAGCTTTGTCGGACAGGCGAACTATGGCTACACCTTC. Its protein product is CASSFVGQANYGYTF.

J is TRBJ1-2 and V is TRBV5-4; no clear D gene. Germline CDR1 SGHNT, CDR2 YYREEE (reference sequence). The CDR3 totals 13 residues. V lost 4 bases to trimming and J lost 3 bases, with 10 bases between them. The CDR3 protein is CASSPGQDYGYTF. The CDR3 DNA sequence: TGTGCCAGCAGCCCTGGCCAGGACTATGGCTACACCTTC.

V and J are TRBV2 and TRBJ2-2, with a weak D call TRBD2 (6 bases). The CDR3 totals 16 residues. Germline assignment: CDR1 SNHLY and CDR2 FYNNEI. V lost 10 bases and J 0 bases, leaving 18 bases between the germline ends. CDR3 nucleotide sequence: TGTGCCACCCAGCCCGGTAGCGGATCGAACACCGGGGAGCTGTTTTTT. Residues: CATQPGSGSNTGELFF.

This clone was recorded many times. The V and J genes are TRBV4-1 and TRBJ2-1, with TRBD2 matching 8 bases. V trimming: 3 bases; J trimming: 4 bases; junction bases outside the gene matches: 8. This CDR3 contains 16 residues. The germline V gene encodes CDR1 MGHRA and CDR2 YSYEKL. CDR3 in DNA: TGCGCCAGCAGCCATCCGGGACTAGGCATTTACAATGAGCAGTTCTTC. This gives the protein CASSHPGLGIYNEQFF.

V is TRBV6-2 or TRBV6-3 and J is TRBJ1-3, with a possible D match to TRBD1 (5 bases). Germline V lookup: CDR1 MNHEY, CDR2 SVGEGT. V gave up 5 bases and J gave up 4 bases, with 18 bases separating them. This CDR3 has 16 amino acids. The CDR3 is CASSRPTALGGNTIYF. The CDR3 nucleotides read TGTGCCAGCAGTCGCCCGACAGCCCTGGGCGGAAACACCATATATTTT.

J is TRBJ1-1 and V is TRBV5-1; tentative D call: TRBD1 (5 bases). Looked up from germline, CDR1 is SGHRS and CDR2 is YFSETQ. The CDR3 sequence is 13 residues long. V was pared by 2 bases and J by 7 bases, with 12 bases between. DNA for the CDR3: TGCGCCAGCAGCTTAGGGCAAGGGGTTGAAGCTTTCTTT. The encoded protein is CASSLGQGVEAFF.

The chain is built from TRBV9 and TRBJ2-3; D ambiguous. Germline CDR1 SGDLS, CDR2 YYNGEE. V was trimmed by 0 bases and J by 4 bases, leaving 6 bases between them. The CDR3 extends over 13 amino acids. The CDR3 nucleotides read TGTGCCAGCAGCGTAGTGGCGGCAGATACGCAGTATTTT. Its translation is CASSVVAADTQYF.

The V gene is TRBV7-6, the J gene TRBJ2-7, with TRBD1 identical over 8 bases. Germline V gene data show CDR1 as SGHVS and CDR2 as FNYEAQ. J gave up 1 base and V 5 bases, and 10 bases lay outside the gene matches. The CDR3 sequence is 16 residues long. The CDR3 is CASSLDRGLGSYEQYF. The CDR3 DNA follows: TGTGCCAGCAGCCTCGACAGGGGTTTAGGGTCCTACGAGCAGTACTTC.

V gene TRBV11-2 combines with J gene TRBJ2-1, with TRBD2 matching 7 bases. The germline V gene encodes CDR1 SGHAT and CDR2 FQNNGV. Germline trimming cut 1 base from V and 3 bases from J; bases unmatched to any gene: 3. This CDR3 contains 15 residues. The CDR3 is CASSLASGVYNEQFF. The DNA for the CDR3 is TGTGCCAGCAGCTTAGCTAGCGGAGTCTACAATGAGCAGTTCTTC.

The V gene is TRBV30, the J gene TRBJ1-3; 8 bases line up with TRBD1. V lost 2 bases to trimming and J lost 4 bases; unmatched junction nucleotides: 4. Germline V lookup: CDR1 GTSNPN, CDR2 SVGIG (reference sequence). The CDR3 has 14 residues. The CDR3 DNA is TGTGCCTGGAGTCAGGGGGCAGGCGGAAACACCATATATTTT. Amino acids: CAWSQGAGGNTIYF.

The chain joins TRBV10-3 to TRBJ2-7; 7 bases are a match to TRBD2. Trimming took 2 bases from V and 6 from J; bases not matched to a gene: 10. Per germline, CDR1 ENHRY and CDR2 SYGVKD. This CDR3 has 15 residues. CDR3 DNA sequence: TGTGCCATCAGTGAGCCGGGGAGGGTGTTGTCCGAGCAGTACTTC. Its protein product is CAISEPGRVLSEQYF.

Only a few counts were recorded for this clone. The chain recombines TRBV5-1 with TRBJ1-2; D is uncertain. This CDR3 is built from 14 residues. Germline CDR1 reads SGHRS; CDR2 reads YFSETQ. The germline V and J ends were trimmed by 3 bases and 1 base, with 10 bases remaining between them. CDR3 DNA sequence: TGCGCCAGCAGCTCAGGTTTTCTTAACTATGGCTACACCTTC. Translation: CASSSGFLNYGYTF.

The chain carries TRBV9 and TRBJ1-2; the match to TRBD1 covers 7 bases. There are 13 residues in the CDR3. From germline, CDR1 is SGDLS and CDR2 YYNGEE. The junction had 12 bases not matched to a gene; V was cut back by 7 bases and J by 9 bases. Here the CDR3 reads CASGLTNRGSYTF. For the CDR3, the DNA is TGTGCCAGCGGTCTGACCAACAGGGGTAGCTACACCTTC.

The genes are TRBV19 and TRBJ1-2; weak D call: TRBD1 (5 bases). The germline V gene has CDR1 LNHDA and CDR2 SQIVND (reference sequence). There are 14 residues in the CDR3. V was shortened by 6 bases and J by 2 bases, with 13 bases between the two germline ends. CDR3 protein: CASRGGRENYGYTF. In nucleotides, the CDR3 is TGTGCCAGTAGGGGGGGACGGGAGAACTATGGCTACACCTTC.

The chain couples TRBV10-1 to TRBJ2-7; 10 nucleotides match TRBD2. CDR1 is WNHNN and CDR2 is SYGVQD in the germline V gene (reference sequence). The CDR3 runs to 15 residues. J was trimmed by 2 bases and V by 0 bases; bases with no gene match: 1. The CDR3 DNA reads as TGCGCCAGCAGTGAGTCCGGGACTAGCGCCTACGAGCAGTACTTC. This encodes CASSESGTSAYEQYF.

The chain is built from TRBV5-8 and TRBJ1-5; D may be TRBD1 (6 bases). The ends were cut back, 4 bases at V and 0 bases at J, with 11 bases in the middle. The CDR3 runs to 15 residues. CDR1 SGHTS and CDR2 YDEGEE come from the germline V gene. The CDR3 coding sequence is TGTGCCAGCAGCCGGACAGCCGATAGCAATCAGCCCCAGCATTTT. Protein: CASSRTADSNQPQHF.

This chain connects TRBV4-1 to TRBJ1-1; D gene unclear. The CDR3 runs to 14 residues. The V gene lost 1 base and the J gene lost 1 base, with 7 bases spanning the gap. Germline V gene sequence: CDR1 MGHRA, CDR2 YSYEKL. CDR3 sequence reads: CASSQGRQNTEAFF. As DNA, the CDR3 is TGCGCCAGCAGCCAAGGCCGACAGAACACTGAAGCTTTCTTT.

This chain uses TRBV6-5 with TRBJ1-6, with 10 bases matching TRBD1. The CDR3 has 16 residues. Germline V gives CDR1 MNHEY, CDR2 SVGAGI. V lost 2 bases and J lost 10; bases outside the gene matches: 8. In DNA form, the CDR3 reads TGTGCCAGCAGTTACCTAGGGACAGGGGTAAGCTCACCCCTCCACTTT. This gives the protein CASSYLGTGVSSPLHF.

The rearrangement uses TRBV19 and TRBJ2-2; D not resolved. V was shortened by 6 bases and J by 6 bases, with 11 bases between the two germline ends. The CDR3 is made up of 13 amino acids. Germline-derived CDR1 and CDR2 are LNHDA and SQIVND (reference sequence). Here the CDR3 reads CASRLRRSGELFF. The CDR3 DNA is TGTGCCAGTAGACTAAGGCGGTCCGGGGAGCTGTTTTTT.

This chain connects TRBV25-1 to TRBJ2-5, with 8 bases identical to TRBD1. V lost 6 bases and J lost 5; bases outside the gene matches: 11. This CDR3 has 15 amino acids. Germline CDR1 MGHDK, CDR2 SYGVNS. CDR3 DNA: TGTGCCAGCAGGGGGACAGGTATTTTGGTTGAGACCCAGTACTTC. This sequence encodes CASRGTGILVETQYF. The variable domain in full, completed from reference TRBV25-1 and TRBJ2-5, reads EADIYQTPRYLVIGTGKKITLECSQTMGHDKMYWYQQDPGMELHLIHYSYGVNSTEKGDLSSESTVSRIRTEHFPLTLESARPSHTSQYLCASRGTGILVETQYFGPGTRLLVL.